These T cell receptor beta chains were read from a single sample in a study of beta chain features in type 1 diabetes. Sequencing used immunoSEQ multiplex PCR; TCRdb keeps in-frame clones, though not all of them. Of some 360,000 clones in the sample, 9.5% to 10% were seen once. Specimen: central memory CD4+ T cells from blood. These receptors were collected from a man aged 30-40 years with type 1 diabetes. Both conserved end residues are part of each CDR3. D genes are given only for firm matches. Some rows mark clone size as missing; the rest say once, few, many or name a class of expanded clone.

J | D | size | V | DNA | CDR3
TRBJ2-7 | TRBD1 | . | TRBV6-4 | TGTGCCAGCAGTGCGGACAGGCTCTACGAGCAGTACTTC | CASSADRLYEQYF
TRBJ2-1 | TRBD2 | few | TRBV10-1 | TGCGCCAGCAGAGTAGCGGGAATTGAGCAGTTCTTC | CASRVAGIEQFF
TRBJ2-1 | . | few | TRBV30 | TGTGCCTGGAGTAAGGGCCCAACCTACAATGAGCAGTTCTTC | CAWSKGPTYNEQFF
TRBJ1-1 | . | . | TRBV6-1 | TGTGCCAGCAGTGAACGGCAGGGAAAGACTGAAGTTTTCTTT | CASSERQGKTEVFF
TRBJ2-1 | TRBD2 | . | TRBV10-3 | TGTGCCACGGAGCGGGAGGGGTACAATGAGCAGTTCTTC | CATEREGYNEQFF
TRBJ1-3 | . | . | TRBV15 | TGTGCCACCAGCAGAGACCCTGGAAACACCATATATTTT | CATSRDPGNTIYF
TRBJ2-1 | . | . | TRBV7-2 | TGTGCCAGCAGCTTAGCCTTGGAAAATGAGCAGTTCTTC | CASSLALENEQFF
TRBJ2-1 | . | . | TRBV19 | TGTGCCAGTAGGGGGGCTAGCGTGGATTCCTACAATGAGCAGTTCTTC | CASRGASVDSYNEQFF
TRBJ1-5 | . | few | TRBV9 | TGTGCCAGCAGCGTAGGTTGGCAGAGCAATCAGCCCCAGCATTTT | CASSVGWQSNQPQHF
TRBJ2-7 | TRBD2 | many | TRBV7-2 | TGTGCCAGCAGCTCGGGAGGGCTCTACGAGCAGTACTTC | CASSSGGLYEQYF
TRBJ2-7 | TRBD2 | . | TRBV5-1 | TGCGCCAGCAGCTTGGGTTTAGGTAGCGGGACCTACGAGCAGTACTTC | CASSLGLGSGTYEQYF
TRBJ2-7 | TRBD2 | . | TRBV5-4 | TGTGCCAGCAGCTCCCCCGGGACTAGCGGGAGCGGGGGTTACGAGCAGTACTTC | CASSSPGTSGSGGYEQYF
TRBJ2-4 | TRBD1 | . | TRBV28 | TGTGCCAGCAGTTTATCAGGGACAGTGAACATTCAGTACTTC | CASSLSGTVNIQYF
TRBJ2-5 | . | few | TRBV7-2 | TGTGCCAGCAGCTTCCCAAGCCAAGAGACCCAGTACTTC | CASSFPSQETQYF
TRBJ2-5 | . | few | TRBV4-2 | TGTGCCAGCAGCCAAGGGACTATAGAGACCCAGTACTTC | CASSQGTIETQYF
TRBJ2-3 | . | . | TRBV6-5 | TGTGCCAGCAGTTACTCGTTGCCGGATACGCAGTATTTT | CASSYSLPDTQYF
TRBJ2-7 | TRBD1 | . | TRBV5-4 | TGTGCCAGCAGCCCCTCCCAGGGCAGGGGGGAGCAGTACTTC | CASSPSQGRGEQYF
TRBJ2-7 | . | . | TRBV6-5 | TGTGCCAGCAGTCCACGTCCAGTGTCCTCCGAGCAGTACTTC | CASSPRPVSSEQYF
TRBJ2-3 | . | few | TRBV6-1 | TGTGCCAGCAGTGAATTGGCAGGGAGGACAGATACGCAGTATTTT | CASSELAGRTDTQYF
TRBJ1-3 | TRBD1 | many | TRBV5-4 | TGTGCCAGCAGCCAAGTTTTCCAACAGGGGAGAGGAAACACCATATATTTT | CASSQVFQQGRGNTIYF
TRBJ1-4 | TRBD1 | . | TRBV7-2 | TGTGCCAGCAGCCGGAGGGGGACAGGGTCTGAAAAACTGTTTTTT | CASSRRGTGSEKLFF
TRBJ1-5 | TRBD1 | few | TRBV10-3 | TGTGCCAGCAGCGGTGACAGGGGGGATCAGCCCCAGCATTTT | CASSGDRGDQPQHF
TRBJ1-2 | TRBD1 | few | TRBV29-1 | TGCAGCGTGGGACAGGGGAGTAATGGCTACACCTTC | CSVGQGSNGYTF
TRBJ1-5 | . | few | TRBV5-1 | TGCGCCAGCTCCCTCGGGACAATGGGAAATAGCAATCAGCCCCAGCATTTT | CASSLGTMGNSNQPQHF
TRBJ2-3 | . | many | TRBV7-2 | TGTGCCAGCAGCTTAGACACGGGGTGGACAGATACGCAGTATTTT | CASSLDTGWTDTQYF
TRBJ2-2 | TRBD1 | few | TRBV28 | TGTGCCAGCTATGGACAGGGAGGCACCGGGGAGCTGTTTTTT | CASYGQGGTGELFF
TRBJ2-5 | . | few | TRBV4-3 | TGCGCCAGCAGCCAAGATATGGGGGGAGAGACCCAGTACTTC | CASSQDMGGETQYF
TRBJ1-2 | . | . | TRBV30 | TGTGGGGGCCGGAGTGAGAACTATGGCTACACCTTC | CGGRSENYGYTF
TRBJ2-6 | TRBD1 | few | TRBV5-4 | TGTGCCAGCAGCCTTAGACAGGGTCCTGGGGCCAACGTCCTGACTTTC | CASSLRQGPGANVLTF
TRBJ1-2 | TRBD1 | . | TRBV6-6 | TGTGCCAGCAGTCAACAGGGGGGCTATGGCTACACCTTC | CASSQQGGYGYTF
TRBJ2-5 | TRBD2 | . | TRBV18 | TGTGCCAGCTCCTACATCGCGGGAGTACAAGAGACCCAGTACTTC | CASSYIAGVQETQYF
TRBJ1-2 | . | . | TRBV28 | TGTGCCAGCTACGAGTCCGGGGGCCCCCGGGGCTACACCTTC | CASYESGGPRGYTF
TRBJ2-1 | TRBD2 | . | TRBV4-3 | TGCGCCAGCAGCCAAGATCGAGGGCTAGCGGGAGTAGTGCCCTACAATGAGCAGTTCTTC | CASSQDRGLAGVVPYNEQFF
TRBJ2-7 | . | few | TRBV2 | TGTGCCAGCAGTGAAGCCGCCCCCTACGAGCAGTACTTC | CASSEAAPYEQYF
TRBJ1-2 | . | . | TRBV18 | TGTGCCAGCTCACCGAGCCAGGGCGGCTATGGCTACACCTTC | CASSPSQGGYGYTF
TRBJ1-4 | . | . | TRBV4-2 | TGTGCCAGCAGCCAAGGAGGCAGGGGAGGCGAAAAACTGTTTTTT | CASSQGGRGGEKLFF
TRBJ1-2 | . | many | TRBV28 | TGTGCCAGCAGTCCAGGCCAGGGAAACTATGGCTACACCTTC | CASSPGQGNYGYTF
TRBJ2-7 | . | few | TRBV5-6 | TGTGCCAGCAGCGGGCCCATACTCCTCGGAGACGAGCAGTACTTC | CASSGPILLGDEQYF
TRBJ2-3 | . | few | TRBV25-1 | TGTGCCAGCAGTGGCCACAGGGGAGGGGCAGATACGCAGTATTTT | CASSGHRGGADTQYF
TRBJ2-5 | . | . | TRBV30 | TGTGCCTGGAGTGTAATAGAAGAGACCCAGTACTTC | CAWSVIEETQYF
TRBJ2-1 | . | . | TRBV7-9 | TGTGCCAGCAGCCCAAACAGGGACACCTACAATGAGCAGTTCTTC | CASSPNRDTYNEQFF
TRBJ2-1 | TRBD1 | few | TRBV6-5 | TGTGCCAGCAGTTGGACAGGGGGTTACAATGAGCAGTTCTTC | CASSWTGGYNEQFF
TRBJ2-3 | . | few | TRBV19 | TGTGCCAGTAGTATGTGGGACCCCAGGACAGATACGCAGTATTTT | CASSMWDPRTDTQYF
TRBJ2-1 | TRBD2 | few | TRBV11-3 | TGTGCCAGCAGCTCGACTAGCGGGAGCAATGAGCAGTTCTTC | CASSSTSGSNEQFF
TRBJ2-5 | . | few | TRBV28 | TGTGCCAGCAGTTCTGGGCCCTTTGGGGCAGCGGAGACCCAGTACTTC | CASSSGPFGAAETQYF
TRBJ2-1 | . | . | TRBV7-9 | TGTGCCAGCAGCTTATTCCGCAGAGGAAATGAGCAGTTCTTC | CASSLFRRGNEQFF
TRBJ1-4 | . | . | TRBV7-9 | TGTGCCAGCAGCGCTGGGGCAGCAACTAATGAAAAACTGTTTTTT | CASSAGAATNEKLFF
TRBJ2-3 | TRBD1 | few | TRBV12-5 | TGTGCTAGTGGTTTCCAGGGGGCAGATACGCAGTATTTT | CASGFQGADTQYF
TRBJ2-1 | . | . | TRBV28 | TGTGCCAGCGGTATAGGAATACAGACAGGCTCTCAGTTCTTC | CASGIGIQTGSQFF
TRBJ1-1 | . | few | TRBV5-6 | TGTGCCAGCAGCTTGTACAGCTTACCCGTGAACACTGAAGCTTTCTTT | CASSLYSLPVNTEAFF
TRBJ2-3 | TRBD2 | . | TRBV4-2 | TGTGCCAGCAGCCCCTACATGACTAGCGGGGCCACAGATACGCAGTATTTT | CASSPYMTSGATDTQYF
TRBJ2-5 | TRBD2 | . | TRBV7-2 | TGTGCCAGCAGCTCGGGGACTAGAGGGGGCCAAGAGACCCAGTACTTC | CASSSGTRGGQETQYF
TRBJ1-5 | . | few | TRBV7-9 | TGTGCCAGCAGCTTTTGGGGGCAGCCCCAGCATTTT | CASSFWGQPQHF
TRBJ2-1 | . | . | TRBV28 | TGTGCCAGCAGACCTTACTTTAGCTCCTACAATGAGCAGTTCTTC | CASRPYFSSYNEQFF
TRBJ2-7 | TRBD1 | . | TRBV6-6 | TGTGCCAGCAGTAAAAACCGGGACAGGGGGTACGAGCAGTACTTC | CASSKNRDRGYEQYF
TRBJ2-7 | TRBD1 | many | TRBV7-8 | TGTGCCAGCAGCCTGACAGGGAGCGAGCAGTACTTC | CASSLTGSEQYF
TRBJ2-3 | . | few | TRBV28 | TGTGCCAGCGACTCCGGGACTTTGAGCACAGATACGCAGTATTTT | CASDSGTLSTDTQYF
TRBJ2-3 | TRBD2 | few | TRBV7-3 | TGTGCCAGCAGCTTGTTCACTAGCGACGACCCGGATACGCAGTATTTT | CASSLFTSDDPDTQYF
TRBJ2-1 | TRBD2 | many | TRBV7-9 | TGTGCCAGCAGCTGGCGGACTAGCGGGAGCAATGAGCAGTTCTTC | CASSWRTSGSNEQFF